Listed below are T cell receptor beta chains from one sample, sequenced in a study of CD8+ T cells in alopecia areata. The protocol was immunoSEQ multiplex PCR, while the TCRdb copy is restricted to in-frame clones and leaves out a portion. The sample shows over 100,000 clones, roughly 50% of them seen only once. Specimen: CD8+ T cells sorted from blood, collected at week 0. The source of these receptors is a human donor with alopecia areata. Both conserved end residues are part of each CDR3. A D gene is named only where the DNA matches it firmly. The size field is filled for only some rows; it gives once, few, many or a size class.

clone_size	v_call	j_call	d_call	cdr3_nt	cdr3_aa
NA	TRBV30	TRBJ1-1	NA	TGTGCCTGGAGTGTCGGCACTGAAGCTTTCTTT	CAWSVGTEAFF
few	TRBV9	TRBJ1-1	NA	TGTGCCAGCAGCGTAGGACAGGTCAACACTGAAGCTTTCTTT	CASSVGQVNTEAFF
NA	TRBV12-5	TRBJ2-3	NA	TGTGCTAGTGGTTTGGACCTGGAGGATACGCAGTATTTT	CASGLDLEDTQYF
NA	TRBV29-1	TRBJ2-7	NA	TGCAGCGTTGAAGGGGAGGCGGACGAGCAGTACTTC	CSVEGEADEQYF
NA	TRBV9	TRBJ2-2	NA	TGTGCCAGCAGCCCTTACCCCGGACAGTCAAACACCGGGGAGCTGTTTTTT	CASSPYPGQSNTGELFF
NA	TRBV10-1	TRBJ2-5	TRBD2	TGCGCCAGCAGTGAAACTAGCGAGGCGGAGACCCAGTACTTC	CASSETSEAETQYF
NA	TRBV29-1	TRBJ1-2	TRBD1	TGCAGCGTTGACCGGGACAGACTTAACTATGGCTACACCTTC	CSVDRDRLNYGYTF
once	TRBV27	TRBJ1-5	NA	TGTGCCAGCAGTTCCCAAAGGGTCGACAGTTCCAATCAGCCCCAGCATTTT	CASSSQRVDSSNQPQHF
few	TRBV7-9	TRBJ1-2	NA	TGTGCCAGCAGCTTAACCCAGGGGTATGGCTACACCTTC	CASSLTQGYGYTF
few	TRBV29-1	TRBJ1-4	NA	TGCAGCGTTGAATCCTGGGGACTGCTGTTTTTT	CSVESWGLLFF
NA	TRBV30	TRBJ1-5	NA	TGTGCCTGGAATAAAGCCACAGATAGCAATCAGCCCCAGCATTTT	CAWNKATDSNQPQHF
few	TRBV29-1	TRBJ1-1	TRBD1	TGCAGCGTTGAAGGACAACAGGGGGCAGGTGAAGCTTTCTTT	CSVEGQQGAGEAFF
NA	TRBV27	TRBJ1-5	NA	TGTGCCAGCAGTTTAGTGGGAGGCAGGGTAGACAATCAGCCCCAGCATTTT	CASSLVGGRVDNQPQHF
few	TRBV7-3	TRBJ2-1	TRBD1	TGTGCCAGCAGCCAGCTCGGACAGGGGGCAAATGAGCAGTTCTTC	CASSQLGQGANEQFF
NA	TRBV5-1	TRBJ2-1	NA	TGCGCCAGCAGCGTCCGGGACAATGAGCAGTTCTTC	CASSVRDNEQFF
NA	TRBV29-1	TRBJ2-2	NA	TGCAGCGTGGTAAACGGGGCCGGGGAGCTGTTTTTT	CSVVNGAGELFF
NA	TRBV27	TRBJ2-1	NA	TGTGCCAGCAGTTTATCTGCAGGGAGCTCCTACAATGAGCAGTTCTTC	CASSLSAGSSYNEQFF
few	TRBV27	TRBJ2-1	NA	TGTGCCAGCAGGAGTGTGTATAGCGATGAGCAGTTCTTC	CASRSVYSDEQFF
once	TRBV4-1	TRBJ1-1	TRBD1	TGCGCCAGCAGCCAAGCCTCGAACAGGGGAAACACTGAAGCTTTCTTT	CASSQASNRGNTEAFF
NA	TRBV7-8	TRBJ2-3	NA	TGTGCCAGCAGCCCCCTGGGACGGCGCACAGATACGCAGTATTTT	CASSPLGRRTDTQYF
NA	TRBV29-1	TRBJ1-2	NA	TGCAGCGTCGAAAGGATGGGGGAAACTACTAACTATGGCTACACCTTC	CSVERMGETTNYGYTF
NA	TRBV7-8	TRBJ2-7	NA	TGTGCCAGCAGCTTAGGGCGCGGGACACACTACGAGCAGTACTTC	CASSLGRGTHYEQYF